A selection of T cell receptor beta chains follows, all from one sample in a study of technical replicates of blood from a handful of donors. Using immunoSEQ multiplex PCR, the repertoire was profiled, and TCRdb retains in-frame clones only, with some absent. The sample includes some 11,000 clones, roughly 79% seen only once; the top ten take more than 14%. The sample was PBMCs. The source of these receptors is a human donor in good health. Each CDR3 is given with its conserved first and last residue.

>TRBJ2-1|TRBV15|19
CATSRDGASGTPPYNEQFF
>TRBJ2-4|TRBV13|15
CASSSTSGRADIQYF
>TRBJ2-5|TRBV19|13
CASSPGLAETQYF
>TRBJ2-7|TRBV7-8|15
CASIIGGGGVYEQYF
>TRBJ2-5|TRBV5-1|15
CASSSDYGTGETQYF
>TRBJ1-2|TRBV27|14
CASSTATGGGGYTF
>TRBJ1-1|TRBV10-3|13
CAIRGGPETEAFF
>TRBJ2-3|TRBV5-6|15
CASSLEQGASDTQYF
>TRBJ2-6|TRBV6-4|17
CASTPGQGGSGANVLTF
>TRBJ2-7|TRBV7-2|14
CASSFQGGTYEQYF
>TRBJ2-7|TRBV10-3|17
CAISGGGSGFDSYEQYF
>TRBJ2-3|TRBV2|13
CASSGLAGDTQYF
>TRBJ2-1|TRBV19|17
CASSNPPGTGQGGEQFF
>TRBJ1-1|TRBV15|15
CATQTGGAMNTEAFF
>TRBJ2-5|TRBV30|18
CAWSVVPGLAGGRETQYF
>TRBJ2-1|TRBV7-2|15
CASSPRTSGYNEQFF
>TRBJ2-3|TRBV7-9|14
CASSLLGVTDTQYF
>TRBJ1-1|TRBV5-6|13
CASSSGGYTEAFF
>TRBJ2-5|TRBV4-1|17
CASSQLLLSGVQETQYF
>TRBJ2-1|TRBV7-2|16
CASSSQKRDSRNEQFF
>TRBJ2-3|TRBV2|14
CASNVAGPTDTQYF
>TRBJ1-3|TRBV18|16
CASSPSLLTDGNTIYF
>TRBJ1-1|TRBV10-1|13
CASTRTGNTEAFF
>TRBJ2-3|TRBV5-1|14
CATGPGTGADTQYF
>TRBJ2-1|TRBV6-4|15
CASSDSTGGYNEQFF
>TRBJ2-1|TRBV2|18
CASSAGTSGREVHNEQFF
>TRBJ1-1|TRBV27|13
CASSLQGNTEAFF
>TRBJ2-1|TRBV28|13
CASSLGRENEQFF
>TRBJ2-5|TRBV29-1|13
CSVEGRNSETQYF
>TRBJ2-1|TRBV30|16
CAWSPPFGGSVNEQFF
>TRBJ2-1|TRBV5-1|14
CASIPGGGYNEQFF
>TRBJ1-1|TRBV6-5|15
CASSPVGLTNTEAFF
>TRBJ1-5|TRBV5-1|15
CASSLSGQGEQPQHF
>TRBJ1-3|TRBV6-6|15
CASSLGQGAGNTIYF
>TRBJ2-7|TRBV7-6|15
CASSLSGARSHEQYF
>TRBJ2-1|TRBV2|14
CASSASGTYNEQFF
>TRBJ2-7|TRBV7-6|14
CASSSPGQTYEQYF
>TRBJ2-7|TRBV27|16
CASSHVGLAGTYEQYF
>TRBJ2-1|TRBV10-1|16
CASSELGSDSYNEQFF
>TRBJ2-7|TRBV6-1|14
CASWDTGGREEQYF
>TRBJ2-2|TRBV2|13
CASRGDYTGELFF
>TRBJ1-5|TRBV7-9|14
CASSPGISNQPQHF
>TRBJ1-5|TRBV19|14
CASQREGMGQPQHF
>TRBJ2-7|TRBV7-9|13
CASSSDDRYEQYF
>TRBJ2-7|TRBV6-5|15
CASSYTPSGTYEQYF
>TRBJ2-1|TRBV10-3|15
CAISELGLAEDEQFF
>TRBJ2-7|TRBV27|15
CASSLYGTDSYEQYF
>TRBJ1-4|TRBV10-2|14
CASSAGQNNEKLFF
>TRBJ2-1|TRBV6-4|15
CASRSQGQGVYEQFF
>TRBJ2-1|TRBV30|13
CAWSRTLNNEQFF
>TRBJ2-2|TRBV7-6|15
CASSAHRDRTGELFF
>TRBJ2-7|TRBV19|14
CASSRDRASYEQYF
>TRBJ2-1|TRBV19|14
CASKLAGANNEQFF